One and the same sample provided the 23 T cell receptor beta chains below, sequenced in a study of T cell responses to AZD1222 COVID-19 vaccine. Sequencing used immunoSEQ multiplex PCR; TCRdb keeps in-frame clones, though not all of them. Here the sample spans over 45,000 clones, around 85% being singletons. The source material was peripheral blood, sampled on day 0 of MenACWY control vaccination. All receptors come from an adult in good health.

The gene calls are TRBV24-1 and TRBJ2-1, with D unclear. This CDR3 spans 16 amino acids. V lost 1 base and J 4 bases, leaving 13 bases between the germline ends. CDR1 is KGHDR and CDR2 is SFDVKD in the germline V gene. The CDR3 DNA reads as TGTGCCACCAGTGATTTTGCGGCGGCCGAGTACAATGAGCAGTTCTTC. Its translation is CATSDFAAAEYNEQFF.

The chain combines TRBV11-3 with TRBJ2-1; D uncertain. The CDR3 is 13 amino acids. Germline CDR1 reads SGHNT; CDR2 reads YENEEA. Trimming pared 0 bases from V and 9 bases from J, leaving 9 bases between. DNA for the CDR3: TGTGCCAGCAGCTTAGAAGGGCATGGTGAGCAGTTCTTC. The encoded protein is CASSLEGHGEQFF.

This clone was observed once. The V call is TRBV27, the J call TRBJ2-6; either TRBD1 or TRBD2 may fit D (7 bases each). The V and J ends lost 11 bases and 0 bases respectively, with 20 bases between them. The CDR3 has 17 residues. Germline CDR1 and CDR2: MNHEY and SMNVEV (reference sequence). The CDR3: CAVKAGGVNSGANVLTF. CDR3 nucleotides: TGTGCCGTCAAGGCAGGGGGGGTTAACTCTGGGGCCAACGTCCTGACTTTC.

The chain couples TRBV18 to TRBJ2-1; D is perhaps TRBD2 (5 bases). From germline, CDR1 is KGHSH and CDR2 LQKENI. The CDR3 is 17 amino acids. Trimming stripped 6 bases from V and 0 bases from J, with 18 bases between. This chain's CDR3 is CASSPNSRGASYNEQFF. Here the CDR3 DNA reads TGTGCCAGCTCTCCCAACTCTCGGGGAGCCTCCTACAATGAGCAGTTCTTC.

V is TRBV4-3 and J is TRBJ2-2, with D tentatively TRBD1 or TRBD2 (5 bases each). The CDR3 extends over 16 amino acids. V was shortened by 6 bases and J by 3 bases, with 17 bases between the two germline ends. Germline values: CDR1 LGHNA, CDR2 YSLEER. The CDR3 DNA follows: TGCGCCAGCAGTCAAAGGGACGCCGTCGACACCGGGGAGCTGTTTTTT. This codes for CASSQRDAVDTGELFF.

The rearrangement uses TRBV7-8 and TRBJ2-5, with 7 bases aligning to TRBD2. This CDR3 contains 18 residues. Looked up from germline, CDR1 is SGHVS and CDR2 is FQNEAQ. V was clipped by 3 bases and J by 0 bases; unmatched bases: 13. The DNA of the CDR3 is TGTGCCAGCAGCTTCCGCCTCGCTAGCGGACTAAACCAAGAGACCCAGTACTTC. Residues: CASSFRLASGLNQETQYF.

The chain carries TRBV4-2 and TRBJ2-3; 11 bases match TRBD2. V shed 4 bases and J 6 bases; nucleotides not matched to a gene: 12. This CDR3 is 17 amino acids long. Looked up from germline, CDR1 is LGHNA and CDR2 is YNFKEQ. The CDR3 DNA is TGTGCCAGCAGCCCGGATAGCGGGAGGGCCCTGGGGGATACGCAGTATTTT. This gives the protein CASSPDSGRALGDTQYF.

The chain has TRBV5-1 and TRBJ2-1; 7 bases are a match to TRBD2. The CDR3 is 15 amino acids. Per the germline V gene, CDR1 is SGHRS and CDR2 is YFSETQ. Losses at the gene ends were 0 bases for V and 10 bases for J; bases not matched to a gene: 10. The chain's CDR3 is CASSLESSGTDEQFF. The CDR3 DNA reads TGCGCCAGCAGCTTGGAGTCCAGCGGGACGGACGAGCAGTTCTTC.

This clone was counted a few times. The chain couples TRBV25-1 to TRBJ2-7; a weak D match, TRBD1 (6 bases). Germline lookup yields CDR1 MGHDK and CDR2 SYGVNS. Trimming took 5 bases from V and 4 from J, leaving 15 bases between them. The CDR3 is made up of 14 amino acids. As DNA, the CDR3 is TGTGCCAGCAGTCCCTCCAGGGGTCGGTACGAGCAGTACTTC. Protein product: CASSPSRGRYEQYF.

The V call is TRBV7-2, the J call TRBJ2-7; D not resolved. Between the trimmed V and J ends, which lost 5 bases and 3 bases, there was a span of 14 bases. CDR3 length: 14 residues. The germline CDR1 and CDR2 sequences are SGHTA and FQGNSA. CDR3 residues: CASSQDPLNYEQYF. The CDR3 DNA follows: TGTGCCAGCAGCCAGGACCCTTTGAACTACGAGCAGTACTTC.

V is TRBV19 and J is TRBJ2-3, with TRBD2 matching over 10 bases. CDR1 is LNHDA and CDR2 is SQIVND in the germline V gene (reference sequence). The CDR3 consists of 16 residues. Trimming removed 2 bases from V and 5 bases from J; junction bases left unmatched: 7. The CDR3: CASSISSGSREDTQYF. The CDR3 nucleotides are TGTGCCAGTAGTATATCTAGCGGGAGCAGGGAAGATACGCAGTATTTT.

The genes are TRBV10-1 and TRBJ1-2; no clear D. Per germline, CDR1 WNHNN and CDR2 SYGVQD (reference sequence). V was cut by 3 bases and J by 6 bases, with 14 bases left in between. CDR3 size: 14 residues. CDR3 DNA: TGCGCCAGCAGTGATGGCTTTAGCTCGGATGGCTACACCTTC. It codes for CASSDGFSSDGYTF.

The rearrangement uses TRBV5-1 and TRBJ2-7; D uncertain. The V gene lost 4 bases and the J gene lost 0 bases, with 11 bases spanning the gap. CDR1 and CDR2 from the germline V gene are SGHRS and YFSETQ. The CDR3 covers 14 residues. The CDR3 DNA follows: TGCGCCAGCAGCCGGTCTCCTAGCTCCTACGAGCAGTACTTC. Encoded protein: CASSRSPSSYEQYF.

The rearrangement joins TRBV29-1 to TRBJ2-3; unclear D gene. CDR3 length equals 13 residues. In germline, CDR1 is SQVTM, CDR2 ANQGSEA. V lost 2 bases, J lost 6 bases, and 12 bases lay in between. CDR3 nucleotides: TGCAGCGTTGAATCCGGGTTCGGGGATACGCAGTATTTT. Protein product: CSVESGFGDTQYF.

The V gene is TRBV5-5, the J gene TRBJ2-1, with TRBD2 matching 7 bases. CDR3 size: 15 residues. Trimming at V came to 4 bases and at J to 13 bases, leaving 17 bases not matched to a gene. Germline V gene data show CDR1 as SGHKS and CDR2 as YYEKEE (reference sequence). In DNA form, the CDR3 reads TGTGCCAGCAGCCAGAGAGTTGAGCGGGACGGCCTTCAGTTCTTC. This codes for CASSQRVERDGLQFF.

This clone has only one observation. The V gene is TRBV3-1 (or the pseudogene TRBV3-2), the J gene TRBJ1-3; D possibly corresponds to TRBD1 (5 bases). This CDR3 is built from 17 residues. The germline V gene encodes CDR1 LGHDT and CDR2 YNNKEL (reference sequence). The ends were cut back, 1 base at V and 4 bases at J, with 17 bases in the middle. CDR3 loop: CASSQAGGAARGNTIYF. The DNA for the CDR3 is TGTGCCAGCAGCCAAGCCGGCGGGGCCGCCCGGGGAAACACCATATATTTT.

The chain joins TRBV4-1 to TRBJ2-1; D is undetermined. From germline, CDR1 is MGHRA and CDR2 YSYEKL. With 4 bases removed from V and 7 bases from J, the gap between germline ends came to 5 bases. This CDR3 contains 11 residues. The CDR3 nucleotides are TGCGCCAGCAGCCGACAAAATGAGCAGTTCTTC. Amino acid sequence: CASSRQNEQFF.

V and J are TRBV11-2 and TRBJ1-5; the D gene is possibly TRBD1 (5 bases). Trimming shortened V by 5 bases and J by 2 bases, and 16 bases separated the two germline ends. Germline V lookup: CDR1 SGHAT, CDR2 FQNNGV. The CDR3 runs 16 residues. The CDR3 loop is CASSPAGTVGNQPQHF. CDR3 sequence (DNA): TGTGCCAGCAGCCCGGCCGGGACGGTTGGCAATCAGCCCCAGCATTTT.

The V gene is TRBV5-5, the J gene TRBJ2-1, with 10 bases matching TRBD2. After removal of 6 bases from V and 4 bases from J, the junction contained 10 bases not matched to a gene. The CDR3 contains 16 residues. In germline, CDR1 is SGHKS, CDR2 YYEKEE (reference sequence). The CDR3 reads CASTLALAGGYNEQFF. The CDR3 DNA sequence: TGTGCCAGCACCCTGGCTTTAGCGGGAGGATACAATGAGCAGTTCTTC.

The count of this clone is one. For the CDR3, the DNA is TGTGCCAGCAGCTTAGCCCCGCGGGATGAGCAGTTCTTC. Translating it yields CASSLAPRDEQFF. The rearrangement joins TRBV7-8 to TRBJ2-1, with D tentatively TRBD2 (5 bases). The CDR3 is made up of 13 amino acids. Trimming took off 0 bases at V and 8 bases at J, with 8 bases between the two ends. Germline CDR1 and CDR2: SGHVS and FQNEAQ.

V gene TRBV24-1 combines with J gene TRBJ2-2, with a tentative D call TRBD2 (5 bases). Germline V gene sequence: CDR1 KGHDR, CDR2 SFDVKD. V lost 9 bases to trimming and J lost 4 bases, with 8 bases between them. The CDR3 length is 12 residues. The CDR3 bases are TGTGCCACCCTAAGCGGCACCGGGGAGCTGTTTTTT. Translating gives CATLSGTGELFF.

This sequence joins TRBV20-1 and TRBJ2-1; no definite D call. CDR1 is DFQATT and CDR2 is SNEGSKA in the germline V gene (reference sequence). V was pared by 0 bases and J by 9 bases, with 3 bases between. This CDR3 spans 10 amino acids. The CDR3 coding sequence is TGCAGTGCTAGAGAGGCTGAGCAGTTCTTC. Translated: CSAREAEQFF.

The chain couples TRBV28 to TRBJ1-1; tentatively, D is TRBD1 (6 bases). Between the trimmed V and J ends, which lost 3 bases and 4 bases, there was a span of 12 bases. The germline gives CDR1 MDHEN, CDR2 SYDVKM. This CDR3 spans 14 amino acids. CDR3 residues: CASSFGGGGTEAFF. Written as DNA, the CDR3 is TGTGCCAGCAGTTTTGGGGGAGGGGGCACTGAAGCTTTCTTT.